These T cell receptor beta chains were read from a single sample in a study of T cells in Graves' hyperthyroidism and ophthalmopathy. MiXCR, run by TCRdb on the multiplex PCR reads, gives a single entry per CDR3 protein. The sample has about 400,000 distinct CDR3 sequences; roughly 14% are singletons. The sequenced sample was blood. These receptors were collected from a woman in her late teens or twenties with Graves' hyperthyroidism. Both conserved end residues are part of each CDR3. Fields, in order: clone size, J gene, V gene, D gene, CDR3 DNA, CDR3 protein. The D gene is left open where the match is weak. Expanded clones get a size class; other rows say once, few or many, or leave the size out.

few	TRBJ2-7	TRBV10-3	TRBD1	TGTGCCATCAGGGGCCCAACCGGGACAGGTTTCATCCACGAGCAGTACTTC	CAIRGPTGTGFIHEQYF
many	TRBJ2-7	TRBV20-1	NA	TGCAGTGCTAGTGGGGGGGGGCTCTACGAGCAGTACTTC	CSASGGGLYEQYF
many	TRBJ2-3	TRBV12-3/TRBV12-4	NA	TGTGCCAGCAGTTTGTATGCAGATACGCAGTATTTT	CASSLYADTQYF
many	TRBJ2-3	TRBV20-1	NA	TGCAGTGCTCGGCCACAGGATACGCAGTATTTT	CSARPQDTQYF
many	TRBJ2-7	TRBV27	NA	TGTGCCAGCAGTTTATCAGTCCCCGTGGGCTTATACGAGCAGTACTTC	CASSLSVPVGLYEQYF
many	TRBJ2-7	TRBV5-1	TRBD1	TGCGCCAGCAGTCCCCCCGGGACAGGGGCGAACGAGCAGTACTTC	CASSPPGTGANEQYF
many	TRBJ2-7	TRBV4-2	NA	TGTGCCAGCTCGACAGCCCTGGGCGAGCAGTACTTC	CASSTALGEQYF
many	TRBJ1-5	TRBV6-2/TRBV6-3	NA	TGTGCCAGCAGTCCCCGGGACCCGCAGCCCCAGCATTTT	CASSPRDPQPQHF
many	TRBJ2-7	TRBV5-8	NA	TGTGCCAGCAGCTCTCGCGTGGGGGGAACCTACGAGCAGTACTTC	CASSSRVGGTYEQYF
many	TRBJ2-1	TRBV11-1	TRBD2	TGTGCCAGCAGCCGTAGCGGGAGAGACAATGAGCAGTTCTTC	CASSRSGRDNEQFF
many	TRBJ2-7	TRBV6-5	TRBD1	TGTGCCAGCAGTTACACCTCACAGGGGCCCTCCTACGAGCAGTACTTC	CASSYTSQGPSYEQYF
once	TRBJ2-3	TRBV9	NA	TGTGCCAGCAGTCCTGAGGAGGTCCGGGGGCAGTATTTT	CASSPEEVRGQYF
many	TRBJ1-5	TRBV6-1	NA	TGTGCCAGCAGTGAAGGGGACATTACTAGCAATCAGCCCCAGCATTTT	CASSEGDITSNQPQHF
many	TRBJ1-5	TRBV7-6	NA	TGTGCCAGCAGCTTAGGGCAGGGTGGTGTTCAGCCCCAGCATTTT	CASSLGQGGVQPQHF
NA	TRBJ1-4	TRBV6-4	NA	TGTGCCAGCAGTGACTGGGCGGGTGAAAAACTGTTTTTT	CASSDWAGEKLFF
few	TRBJ1-5	TRBV10-3	NA	TGTGCCATCAGTGAACCGGACCTTAGCAATCAGCCCCAGCATTTT	CAISEPDLSNQPQHF
many	TRBJ1-1	TRBV30	TRBD1	TGTGCCAACCTGGACAGGGGCAAAACTGAAGCTTTCTTT	CANLDRGKTEAFF
many	TRBJ2-1	TRBV7-9	NA	TGTGCCAGCAGCGTGGCCGGGACCGACTACAATGAGCAGTTCTTC	CASSVAGTDYNEQFF
many	TRBJ2-7	TRBV5-1	NA	TGCGCCAGCAGCTTGGAGGCGGGTTCGGGGGAAGAGCAGTACTTC	CASSLEAGSGEEQYF
many	TRBJ2-1	TRBV28	TRBD1	TGTGCCAGCAGTTCTCCCCTCGTGGCGGGACAGGGGGCGAAGGGAGACAATGAGCAGTTCTTC	CASSSPLVAGQGAKGDNEQFF
many	TRBJ1-2	TRBV7-6	NA	TGTGCCAGCAGCTTTGGTGCGGTGGGCTATGGCTACACCTTC	CASSFGAVGYGYTF
few	TRBJ2-1	TRBV5-1	NA	TGCGCCAGCAGCCTTTTACCCTGGGGCAGCGGGCGCAATGAGCAGTTCTTC	CASSLLPWGSGRNEQFF
NA	TRBJ1-3	TRBV11-2	NA	TGTGCCAGCAGCATTGGGGCGGCCAACTCTGGAAACACCATATATTTT	CASSIGAANSGNTIYF
NA	TRBJ2-3	TRBV7-3	TRBD2	TGTGCCAGCAGCTTAACGCCTAGCGGGCCCACAGATACGCAGTATTTT	CASSLTPSGPTDTQYF
many	TRBJ1-3	TRBV18	NA	TGTGCCAGCTCACCACCGCGGGGCTCTGGAAACACCATATATTTT	CASSPPRGSGNTIYF
many	TRBJ2-7	TRBV27	TRBD2	TGTGCCAGCGGATTAGGACTAGCGGGTCGCTACGAGCAGTACTTC	CASGLGLAGRYEQYF
many	TRBJ2-5	TRBV5-1	TRBD1	TGCGCCAGCAGCTTGGAGGGGACAGTCCAAGAGACCCAGTACTTC	CASSLEGTVQETQYF
many	TRBJ2-7	TRBV20-1	TRBD1	TGCAGTGCTCTAGACAGGGACGAGCAGTACTTC	CSALDRDEQYF
many	TRBJ1-5	TRBV9	TRBD1	TGTGCCAGCAGCGTAGAATACAGGGGAGGACTACAGCCCCAGCATTTT	CASSVEYRGGLQPQHF
many	TRBJ2-3	TRBV12-5	NA	TGTGCTAGTGGTTTCGGAGATACGCAGTATTTT	CASGFGDTQYF
NA	TRBJ2-1	TRBV20-1	NA	TGCAGTGCTAGAGCCGCTGGGGCCCTTTACAATGAGCAGTTCTTC	CSARAAGALYNEQFF
NA	TRBJ2-1	TRBV6-2/TRBV6-3	NA	TGTGCCAGCAGTTACGCCAGCAACTACAATGAGCAGTTCTTC	CASSYASNYNEQFF
many	TRBJ2-2	TRBV28	NA	TGTGCCAGCAGTTTTAGGAACACCGGGGAGCTGTTTTTT	CASSFRNTGELFF
many	TRBJ1-2	TRBV28	TRBD1	TGTGCCAGCAGTAGCGGTCAGGGGGCACATGGCTACACCTTC	CASSSGQGAHGYTF
many	TRBJ1-1	TRBV6-5	NA	TGTGCCAGCAGTAGATCAACGGGGGAAGCTTTCTTT	CASSRSTGEAFF
few	TRBJ2-7	TRBV18	NA	TGTGCCAGCTCACCACCTAGATGGGCATCCGAGCAGTACTTC	CASSPPRWASEQYF
NA	TRBJ2-7	TRBV10-3	NA	TGTGCCATCAGTGACGGGGGACAGATTTACGAGCAGTACTTC	CAISDGGQIYEQYF
NA	TRBJ1-6	TRBV3-1	NA	TGTGCCAGCAGCCCCCAGTACCGTGGTTCACCCCTCCACTTT	CASSPQYRGSPLHF
NA	TRBJ1-2	TRBV25-1	TRBD1	TGTGCCAGCGGACAGGGAATCTATGGCTACACCTTC	CASGQGIYGYTF
many	TRBJ2-7	TRBV19	TRBD1	TGTGCCAGTAGTATGTGGACAGGGGGCAACGAGCAGTACTTC	CASSMWTGGNEQYF
many	TRBJ2-7	TRBV11-2	TRBD2	TGTGCCAGCAGCTTAGGGACTAGCTTTTACGAGCAGTACTTC	CASSLGTSFYEQYF
many	TRBJ1-2	TRBV30	TRBD1	TGTGCCTGGAGTGTCGAAAGGAGGGGGCATGGCTACACCTTC	CAWSVERRGHGYTF
many	TRBJ2-5	TRBV3-1	NA	TGTGCCAGCAGCCCCTCCGACAGATCTAGGGGGGAGACCCAGTACTTC	CASSPSDRSRGETQYF
many	TRBJ2-7	TRBV6-2/TRBV6-3	NA	TGTGCCAGCAGTTATTCGGAATGGGACACGTCCTACGAGCAGTACTTC	CASSYSEWDTSYEQYF
NA	TRBJ2-3	TRBV19	TRBD2	TGTGCCAGTACCTCCGGGTTGTGGACTAGCGGGATGGAGGGGGGTACGCAGTATTTT	CASTSGLWTSGMEGGTQYF
NA	TRBJ1-2	TRBV2	TRBD1	TGTGCCAGCTTCGGGACAGGGGGCGGTGTCTATGGCTACACCTTC	CASFGTGGGVYGYTF
few	TRBJ2-7	TRBV19	TRBD1	TGTGCCAGTAGTGCCCGGGACAGGGTAATCTACGAGCAGTACTTC	CASSARDRVIYEQYF
NA	TRBJ2-1	TRBV24-1	NA	TGTGCCACCAGTGTATCGAGCTCCTACAATGAGCAGTTCTTC	CATSVSSSYNEQFF
NA	TRBJ1-1	TRBV6-1	TRBD1	TGTGCCAGCAAATACAGGGGAAACACTGAAGCTTTCTTT	CASKYRGNTEAFF
NA	TRBJ2-1	TRBV9	NA	TGTGCCAGCAGCGCGGGGATAGGCTCCTACAATGAGCAGTTCTTC	CASSAGIGSYNEQFF
many	TRBJ1-2	TRBV6-5	TRBD1	TGTGCCAGCAGTTACGACGGACAGGGCTCCTATGGCTACACCTTC	CASSYDGQGSYGYTF